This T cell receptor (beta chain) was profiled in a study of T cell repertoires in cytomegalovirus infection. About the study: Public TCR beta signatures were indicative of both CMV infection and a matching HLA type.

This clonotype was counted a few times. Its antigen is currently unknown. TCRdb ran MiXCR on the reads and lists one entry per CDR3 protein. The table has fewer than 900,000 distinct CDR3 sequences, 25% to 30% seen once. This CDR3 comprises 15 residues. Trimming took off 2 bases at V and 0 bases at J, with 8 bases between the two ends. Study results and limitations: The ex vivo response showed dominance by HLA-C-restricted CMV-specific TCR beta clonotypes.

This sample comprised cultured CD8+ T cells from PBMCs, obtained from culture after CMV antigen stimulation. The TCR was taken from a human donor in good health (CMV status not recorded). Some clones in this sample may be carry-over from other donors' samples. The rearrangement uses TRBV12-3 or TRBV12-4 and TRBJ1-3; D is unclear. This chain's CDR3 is CASSLMRTSGNTIYF. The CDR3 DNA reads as TGTGCCAGCAGTTTAATGAGGACCTCTGGAAACACCATATATTTT.